A selection of T cell receptor beta chains follows, all from one sample in a study of CD8 T cells in Susac syndrome. MiXCR was run by TCRdb on the immunoSEQ multiplex PCR reads, yielding one entry per CDR3 protein. The repertoire includes approximately 150,000 distinct CDR3 sequences, 90% to 95% of them detected once, and approximately 0.11% sits in the top ten. Sequenced material: CD4+ T cells from PBMCs. The receptors come from a human donor with multiple sclerosis. Both conserved end residues are part of each CDR3. The order of the fields is J gene, clone size, D gene, V gene, CDR3 protein, CDR3 DNA. The D gene is left open where the match is weak. Not every row has a clone size; where given, it reads once, few, many or a size class.

>TRBJ2-1|once|.|TRBV12-3/TRBV12-4
CASSLKGDEQFF
TGTGCCAGCAGTCTCAAGGGCGATGAGCAGTTCTTC
>TRBJ2-3|.|TRBD2|TRBV7-3
CASSLRGVVADTQYF
TGTGCCAGCAGCTTACGGGGGGTGGTCGCAGATACGCAGTATTTT
>TRBJ2-7|once|TRBD2|TRBV7-3
CASSLNAGGIYEQYF
TGTGCCAGCAGCTTAAATGCGGGGGGGATCTACGAGCAGTACTTC
>TRBJ2-3|.|.|TRBV7-2
CASSSEGLTQYF
TGTGCCAGCAGCTCCGAAGGTCTCACGCAGTATTTT
>TRBJ1-5|.|TRBD1|TRBV12-3/TRBV12-4
CASSPNGGTGGSQPQHF
TGTGCCAGCAGCCCGAACGGGGGGACAGGGGGCTCTCAGCCCCAGCATTTT
>TRBJ1-1|.|.|TRBV6-6
CASSHPRGLWAFF
TGTGCCAGCAGTCACCCTCGGGGGCTTTGGGCTTTCTTT
>TRBJ1-5|once|.|TRBV2
CASRQDGYSNQPQHF
TGTGCCAGCCGACAGGACGGATATAGCAATCAGCCCCAGCATTTT
>TRBJ1-2|.|.|TRBV6-5
CASSYQAWGGSGYTF
TGTGCCAGCAGTTACCAGGCGTGGGGGGGGTCCGGCTACACCTTC
>TRBJ1-6|.|TRBD1|TRBV2
CASCRDRGYNSPLHF
TGTGCCAGCTGCCGGGACAGGGGTTATAATTCACCCCTCCACTTT
>TRBJ2-1|.|TRBD2|TRBV7-3
CASSSSLAGVGQFF
TGTGCCAGCAGCTCCTCACTAGCGGGAGTAGGTCAGTTCTTC
>TRBJ2-1|.|TRBD2|TRBV6-6
CASSYRSSGGYEQFF
TGTGCCAGCAGTTATCGGTCTAGCGGGGGCTATGAGCAGTTCTTC
>TRBJ2-5|once|.|TRBV9
CASSQAHGTGRETQYF
TGTGCCAGCAGCCAGGCTCACGGGACCGGTAGGGAGACCCAGTACTTC
>TRBJ2-5|few|.|TRBV30
CAWGTTYF
TGTGCCTGGGGGACAACGTACTTC
>TRBJ2-5|once|.|TRBV7-6
CASSLVKGETQYF
TGTGCCAGCAGCTTAGTAAAGGGAGAGACCCAGTACTTC
>TRBJ2-1|.|.|TRBV11-2
CASIRSPNADTKAYNEQFF
TGTGCCAGCATCAGATCCCCCAACGCGGACACGAAGGCCTACAATGAGCAGTTCTTC
>TRBJ1-6|.|.|TRBV3-1
CASSQVRADSPLHF
TGTGCCAGCAGCCAAGTTCGCGCCGATTCACCCCTCCACTTT
>TRBJ1-1|.|.|TRBV6-5
CASSFRNTEAFF
TGTGCCAGCAGTTTTAGGAACACTGAAGCTTTCTTT
>TRBJ2-2|.|TRBD2|TRBV12-3/TRBV12-4
CASSAKALAGAPNTGELFF
TGTGCCAGCAGTGCCAAGGCACTAGCGGGGGCCCCGAACACCGGGGAGCTGTTTTTT
>TRBJ1-2|few|.|TRBV18
CASSPANYGYTF
TGTGCCAGCTCACCAGCGAACTATGGCTACACCTTC